The source of this T cell receptor beta chain is a study of T-cell reconstitution after alpha-beta-depleted transplantation in children. Unique molecular identifiers tagged the TCRbeta library. Each CDR3 protein is one row after TCRdb ran MiXCR on the PCR reads. The table records a few hundred thousand distinct CDR3 sequences, around 8.9% of them present only once. The CDR3 loop spans 16 amino acids. Trimming left V 5 bases short and J 2 bases short, with 19 bases between. Germline CDR1 and CDR2: DFQATT and SNEGSKA (reference sequence). The chain uses TRBV20-1 and TRBJ1-5; no reliable D call. The input for sequencing was PBMCs from the stem cell graft donor, taken from the stem cell graft. The TCR comes from a human donor who donated a stem cell graft to a child with SCID. The CDR3 DNA reads TGCAGTGCTGGGAGGGCCCCCGGCGGCGGCAATCAGCCCCAGCATTTT. Residues: CSAGRAPGGGNQPQHF.